This T cell receptor (beta chain) was retrieved from a study of T cell clonality in common variable immunodeficiency. Blood came from CVID subjects not ill and not taking immunomodulatory or immunosuppressive medication. The study's findings and limits: Compared with controls, CVID subjects had fewer shared TCRbeta clones. Repertoire-complication correlations in CVID were limited by patient heterogeneity. Fewer deletions and N-nucleotide insertions were reportedly seen in common variable immunodeficiency TCR beta sequences.

This clone was seen a few times. Its target is not known. The data were produced by immunoSEQ multiplex PCR, yet TCRdb's version contains in-frame clones alone and is incomplete. Listed for the sample are under 25,000 clones, none seen a single time. This sequence originates from a human donor with common variable immunodeficiency. Sequencing was done on a sample of peripheral blood mononuclear cells.

The CDR3 bases that were read are TGTGCCAGCTCACCCGGGGGGCAGGGTGGAAAA. Translating gives CASSPGGQGGK. The complete CDR3 reads CASSPGGQGGKLFF. This sequence joins TRBV18 and TRBJ1-4, with a possible D match to TRBD1 (6 bases). The CDR3 end falls 3 residues outside the read, so it is completed with the germline J gene. Germline CDR1 KGHSH, CDR2 LQKENI. This CDR3 region has 14 residues. Trimming stripped 3 bases from V and 10 bases from J, with 15 bases between.